This T cell receptor beta chain was retrieved from a study of blood T cell repertoires in COVID-19. Libraries were prepared by immunoSEQ multiplex PCR; TCRdb keeps only in-frame clonotypes and omits some of them. In the table there are 300,000 or so clones, approximately 88% of which are singletons. The CDR3 length is 16 residues. Germline V gene lookup returns CDR1 SGHRS and CDR2 YFSETQ. V lost 0 bases, J lost 7 bases, and 6 bases stayed unmatched. The genes are TRBV5-1 and TRBJ2-2; TRBD1 aligns across 10 bases. Sequenced input: peripheral blood. The clonotype was recovered from a woman in her 30s who had recovered from COVID-19. For the CDR3, the DNA is TGCGCCAGCAGCTTGGATCTGACAGGGGGCTACGGGGAGCTGTTTTTT. Its protein is CASSLDLTGGYGELFF. Full variable domain (remainder filled in from reference TRBV5-1 and TRBJ2-2): KAGVTQTPRYLIKTRGQQVTLSCSPISGHRSVSWYQQTPGQGLQFLFEYFSETQRNKGNFPGRFSGRQFSNSRSEMNVSTLELGDSALYLCASSLDLTGGYGELFFGEGSRLTVL.